This T cell receptor (beta chain) came from a study of blood T cell repertoires in COVID-19. Study details: COVID-19 samples from acute and convalescent phases originated in the United States, Italy and Spain.

Method: immunoSEQ multiplex PCR; TCRdb's copy keeps in-frame clones and lacks some. The sample lists roughly 13,000 clones, approximately 87% occurring once. The CDR3 length is 11 residues. The V end lost 5 bases, the J end lost 5 bases, and 6 bases lay between the germline ends. Sequencing was done on a sample of peripheral blood. This TCR derives from a man aged 40-49 years with active or convalescent COVID-19. This chain uses TRBV12-3 or TRBV12-4 with TRBJ2-5, with D possibly TRBD2 on 5 matching bases. The CDR3 nucleotides read TGTGCCAGCAGTCGAGGGGAGACCCAGTACTTC. It codes for CASSRGETQYF.